These 9 T cell receptor beta chains were sequenced from one sample in a study of T cell responses to AZD1222 COVID-19 vaccine. Assay used: immunoSEQ multiplex PCR; TCRdb lists only in-frame clones, some missing. The sample carries 98,000 or so clones, around 83% recorded once. Source: peripheral blood, taken on day 0 of AZD1222 vaccination. The receptors were gathered from an adult in good health.

V is TRBV7-6 and J is TRBJ1-5, with 8 bases lining up with TRBD1. V was pared by 3 bases and J by 5 bases, with 6 bases of the junction left unmatched. Germline V CDR1 and CDR2: SGHVS, FNYEAQ. This CDR3 comprises 15 residues. The CDR3 bases are TGTGCCAGCAGCTTGGCGACAGGGGAAGATCAGCCCCAGCATTTT. Translation gives CASSLATGEDQPQHF.

This chain connects TRBV3-1 (or the pseudogene TRBV3-2) to TRBJ1-1; TRBD1 might be the D (5 bases). This CDR3 is built from 13 residues. The germline CDR1 and CDR2 sequences are LGHDT and YNNKEL (reference sequence). V was trimmed by 5 bases and J by 1 base, leaving 8 bases between them. CDR3 coding DNA: TGTGCCAGCAGCTCTGGGGGGAACACTGAAGCTTTCTTT. Its translation is CASSSGGNTEAFF.

V is TRBV5-6 and J is TRBJ2-7; D ambiguous. This CDR3 is built from 14 residues. Germline lookup yields CDR1 SGHDT and CDR2 YYEEEE. The V end was cut by 4 bases, the J end by 2 bases, with 13 bases between. The CDR3 sequence is CASSQEALTYEQYF. As DNA, the CDR3 is TGTGCCAGCAGCCAGGAAGCCCTCACCTACGAGCAGTACTTC.

This chain connects TRBV4-1 to TRBJ2-5; tentatively, D is TRBD1 (5 bases). The CDR3 consists of 14 residues. CDR1 and CDR2 from the germline V gene are MGHRA and YSYEKL. The V end was cut by 0 bases, the J end by 4 bases, with 9 bases between. The CDR3: CASSQEQGGETQYF. The DNA for the CDR3 is TGCGCCAGCAGCCAAGAGCAGGGCGGAGAGACCCAGTACTTC.

V is TRBV9 and J is TRBJ1-4; D uncertain. Trimming shortened V by 3 bases and J by 0 bases, and 21 bases separated the two germline ends. CDR1 and CDR2 from the germline V gene are SGDLS and YYNGEE. The CDR3 contains 19 residues. This chain's CDR3 is CASSDPISARYATNEKLFF. CDR3 in DNA: TGTGCCAGCAGCGACCCCATTTCCGCAAGATACGCAACTAATGAAAAACTGTTTTTT.

V is TRBV5-6 and J is TRBJ1-1, with 8 bases that match TRBD1. Germline V gene data show CDR1 as SGHDT and CDR2 as YYEEEE. The V gene end was trimmed by 5 bases and the J gene end by 1 base; junction bases not matched to a gene: 4. This CDR3 is 14 amino acids long. CDR3 amino acids: CASRQTGENTEAFF. Written as DNA, the CDR3 is TGTGCCAGCAGGCAGACAGGGGAGAACACTGAAGCTTTCTTT.

The chain employs TRBV9 and TRBJ1-2, with 11 positions matching TRBD1. The V and J ends lost 3 bases and 7 bases, in that order; junction bases with no gene match: 14. This CDR3 is 17 amino acids long. Germline CDR1 and CDR2: SGDLS and YYNGEE. The CDR3: CASSGPGQGVGVSGYTF. The CDR3, as DNA: TGTGCCAGCAGCGGACCGGGACAGGGGGTCGGGGTTAGTGGCTACACCTTC.

The rearrangement uses TRBV4-1 and TRBJ1-2; 7 nucleotides agree with TRBD1. CDR3 length: 15 residues. The germline V gene has CDR1 MGHRA and CDR2 YSYEKL. V trimming: 0 bases; J trimming: 5 bases; junction bases outside the gene matches: 6. CDR3 in amino acids: CASSQDLQDRYGYTF. The DNA of the CDR3 is TGCGCCAGCAGCCAAGATCTTCAGGACAGGTATGGCTACACCTTC.

V usage is TRBV10-2 and J usage is TRBJ2-3; D gene uncertain. Germline values: CDR1 WSHSY, CDR2 SAAADI. The V gene lost 5 bases and the J gene lost 0 bases, with 0 bases spanning the gap. The length of the CDR3 is 11 residues. The CDR3 DNA follows: TGCGCCAGCAGTAGCACAGATACGCAGTATTTT. Amino acid sequence: CASSSTDTQYF.